A selection of T cell receptor beta chains follows, all from one sample in a study of graft-versus-host responses after intestinal transplantation. Using immunoSEQ multiplex PCR, the repertoire was profiled, and TCRdb retains in-frame clones only, with some absent. Here the sample spans about 88,000 clones, 91% being singletons. The antigens these receptors bind are not known. Sequencing was performed on unstimulated CD4+ T cells sorted from spleen or lymph node cells, taken before transplant. All receptors come from a human donor who was the organ donor for an intestinal transplant. The CDR3 runs from the conserved cysteine through the conserved F or W. D genes are given only for firm matches. Rows give clone size only sometimes, using once, few, many, or a class for an expanded clone.

NA,NA,TRBV2,TRBJ2-1,TGTGCCAGCAAGCGCGGGGCCTCCTACAATGAGCAGTTCTTC,CASKRGASYNEQFF
NA,TRBD2,TRBV7-3,TRBJ2-3,TGTGCCAGCAGCTATAGCGGGGGGGCCACAGATACGCAGTATTTT,CASSYSGGATDTQYF
NA,NA,TRBV4-1,TRBJ1-4,TGCGCCAGCAGCCGGCACCACGTAACTAATGAAAAACTGTTTTTT,CASSRHHVTNEKLFF
NA,TRBD1,TRBV5-1,TRBJ2-7,TGCGCCAGCAGCCCCGAGACAGGGGGCTACGAGCAGTACTTC,CASSPETGGYEQYF
once,NA,TRBV6-6,TRBJ2-1,TGTGCCAGCAGAATAGCAAGCGGTATGTATGAGCAGTTCTTC,CASRIASGMYEQFF
once,NA,TRBV6-1,TRBJ2-1,TGTGCCAGCCTCCAGCGCTACTCCTACAATGAGCAGTTCTTC,CASLQRYSYNEQFF
NA,TRBD1,TRBV28,TRBJ1-5,TGTGCCATCCAGAGAGGAGGGGGCGATCAGCCCCAGCATTTT,CAIQRGGGDQPQHF
once,TRBD2,TRBV6-1,TRBJ2-1,TGTGCCAGCAGTGTTTTCCTCGGAAGCGGGAACAACAATGAGCAGTTCTTC,CASSVFLGSGNNNEQFF
NA,NA,TRBV28,TRBJ2-5,TGTGCCAGCAGTTTATCAGGCCAGGGCGAAGGAGAGACCCAGTACTTC,CASSLSGQGEGETQYF
NA,TRBD1,TRBV28,TRBJ1-5,TGTGCCAGCAGGCCCGGGACAGGGAGTTTCAATCAGCCCCAGCATTTT,CASRPGTGSFNQPQHF
NA,TRBD1,TRBV7-8,TRBJ2-7,TGTGCCAGCAGCTTAGGGGGACAGGGGGCTGTCGCCTACGAGCAGTACTTC,CASSLGGQGAVAYEQYF
NA,TRBD2,TRBV6-6,TRBJ2-7,TGTGCCAGCGCCCTGGGCGGGAGCTCCTACGAGCAGTACTTC,CASALGGSSYEQYF
NA,TRBD2,TRBV10-3,TRBJ2-5,TGTGCCATCAGTGGGTTAGCGGGGTACCAAGAGACCCAGTACTTC,CAISGLAGYQETQYF
NA,NA,TRBV7-3,TRBJ2-3,TGTGCCAGCAGCTTAGGGGGCGCAGATACGCAGTATTTT,CASSLGGADTQYF
NA,TRBD1,TRBV14,TRBJ2-1,TGTGCCAGCAGCCCGAGACAGGGGGCAATTAATGAGCAGTTCTTC,CASSPRQGAINEQFF
NA,TRBD1,TRBV10-2,TRBJ2-3,TGCGCCAGCAGTGGAGACAGGGTGGCAGATACGCAGTATTTT,CASSGDRVADTQYF
NA,NA,TRBV5-1,TRBJ2-1,TGCGCCAGCAGCTTGGACTGGTTAGATACCGGTGAGCAGTTCTTC,CASSLDWLDTGEQFF
once,NA,TRBV11-3,TRBJ2-7,TGTGCCAGCAGCTTTGGGGGGGGGCGGTACGAGCAGTACTTC,CASSFGGGRYEQYF
NA,TRBD1,TRBV13,TRBJ2-3,TGTGCCAGCAGCGTTACAGGGGGCACAGATACGCAGTATTTT,CASSVTGGTDTQYF
NA,NA,TRBV10-1,TRBJ2-7,TGCGCCAGCAGTGTGGGGACAACCTACGAGCAGTACTTC,CASSVGTTYEQYF
NA,TRBD1,TRBV30,TRBJ1-2,TGTGCCTGGCGGACAGGGGGGTATGGCTACACCTTC,CAWRTGGYGYTF
few,NA,TRBV4-2,TRBJ2-7,TGTGCCAGCAGCCAGCGGGGTTACGAGCAGTACTTC,CASSQRGYEQYF
NA,TRBD1,TRBV19,TRBJ2-1,TGTGCCAGTAGTTCCGACAGGGACCTTCACAATGAGCAGTTCTTC,CASSSDRDLHNEQFF
NA,TRBD1,TRBV28,TRBJ1-5,TGTGCCAGCAGCCTACCCCAGGGGGTCAATCAGCCCCAGCATTTT,CASSLPQGVNQPQHF
once,NA,TRBV28,TRBJ1-2,TGTGCCAGCAGTCCCATTCACTATGGCTACACCTTC,CASSPIHYGYTF
once,NA,TRBV19,TRBJ1-6,TGTGCCAGTAGGTCGAGCTCCTATAATTCACCCCTCCACTTT,CASRSSSYNSPLHF
few,NA,TRBV2,TRBJ2-7,TGTGCCAGCAGCCCCACCGGGGACTCCCTACCGTACGAGCAGTACTTC,CASSPTGDSLPYEQYF
few,TRBD1,TRBV6-6,TRBJ2-7,TGTGCCAGCAGTAAGGGACAGGGCTACGAGCAGTACTTC,CASSKGQGYEQYF
NA,NA,TRBV13,TRBJ1-3,TGTGCCAGCAGCTTAGGTATATGGGCAGTCTCTGGAAACACCATATATTTT,CASSLGIWAVSGNTIYF
NA,TRBD1,TRBV14,TRBJ1-1,TGTGCCAGCAGCCAACCGGGACAGGGGGACGCTTTCTTT,CASSQPGQGDAFF
NA,TRBD2,TRBV29-1,TRBJ2-1,TGCAGCGTTGAATCACTAGCGGGAGCCAATGAGCAGTTCTTC,CSVESLAGANEQFF
NA,NA,TRBV29-1,TRBJ1-2,TGCAGCGTTGATAAACAGGGAAATGGCTACACCTTC,CSVDKQGNGYTF
NA,NA,TRBV5-1,TRBJ1-3,TGCGCCAGCAGCCCCACGGGACACAGCGGTGGAAACACCATATATTTT,CASSPTGHSGGNTIYF
NA,NA,TRBV6-5,TRBJ2-7,TGTGCCAGCATTTCAGGGGTCGCCTCCTACGAGCAGTACTTC,CASISGVASYEQYF
once,TRBD1,TRBV6-5,TRBJ2-7,TGTGCCAGCAGGCGCGGGACAGGGGGCCTCGAGCAGTACTTC,CASRRGTGGLEQYF
once,NA,TRBV19,TRBJ1-1,TGTGCCAGTGGCGGCCTAGGGGACACTGAAGCTTTCTTT,CASGGLGDTEAFF
once,TRBD2,TRBV15,TRBJ2-7,TGTGCCACCAGCAGGGGGACTAGCGGGAGTGTCCGCGAGCAGTACTTC,CATSRGTSGSVREQYF
NA,NA,TRBV19,TRBJ1-1,TGTGCCAGTAGCACAGTGATTGGAAACACTGAAGCTTTCTTT,CASSTVIGNTEAFF
NA,TRBD1,TRBV28,TRBJ1-5,TGTGCCAGCAGTTTACTGGGACAGGGTATTATTTCGAGCAATCAGCCCCAGCATTTT,CASSLLGQGIISSNQPQHF
NA,NA,TRBV6-6,TRBJ1-1,TGTGCCAGCAGCCTTTCCGGGTCGTATGCTGGAGCTTTCTTT,CASSLSGSYAGAFF
NA,TRBD1,TRBV7-2,TRBJ2-5,TGTGCCAGCAGCTTAACAGGGGGCTTTTTAGAGACCCAGTACTTC,CASSLTGGFLETQYF
NA,NA,TRBV5-1,TRBJ1-1,TGCGCCAGCAGCTTGGCGGCCGGGCGGACAATCATGAACACTGAAGCTTTCTTT,CASSLAAGRTIMNTEAFF